This entry lists 5 T cell receptor beta chains sequenced from one sample in a study of blood T cell repertoires in COVID-19. TCRdb keeps only in-frame clones here, not all; method: immunoSEQ multiplex PCR. The sample lists around 130,000 clones, 83% seen once, with 18% in the top ten. What was sequenced was PBMCs or T cells enriched from blood (not recorded which). The receptors here all came from a man aged 25 to 40 who had recovered from COVID-19.

As DNA, the CDR3 is TGTGCCAGCAGTGACGAACCGGGACTAGCGGGAGATACGCAGTATTTT. Protein sequence: CASSDEPGLAGDTQYF. V usage is TRBV2 and J usage is TRBJ2-3, with 12 bases aligning to TRBD2. V lost 3 bases to trimming and J lost 5 bases; unmatched junction nucleotides: 6. Looked up from germline, CDR1 is SNHLY and CDR2 is FYNNEI. The CDR3 sequence is 16 residues long.

The chain joins TRBV27 to TRBJ1-4, with D possibly being TRBD1 (5 bases). There are 15 residues in the CDR3. The germline CDR1 and CDR2 sequences are MNHEY and SMNVEV (reference sequence). V was shortened by 0 bases and J by 6 bases, with 11 bases between the two germline ends. CDR3 coding DNA: TGTGCCAGCAGTTTATCGTTCGGGGGACATGAAAAACTGTTTTTT. It is translated as CASSLSFGGHEKLFF.

The chain employs TRBV11-1 and TRBJ1-6, with D possibly being TRBD1 (5 bases). Trimming removed 5 bases from V and 6 bases from J, with 14 bases in between. Germline-derived CDR1 and CDR2 are SGHAT and FQDESV (reference sequence). CDR3 size: 15 residues. The CDR3 sequence is CASSRGAGTNSPLHF. The CDR3 DNA is TGTGCCAGCAGCCGCGGGGCAGGGACTAATTCACCCCTCCACTTT.

This chain uses TRBV5-4 with TRBJ2-5, with 7 bases identical to TRBD2. The CDR3 has 12 amino acids. The germline gives CDR1 SGHNT, CDR2 YYREEE (reference sequence). The V and J ends lost 2 bases and 5 bases, in that order; junction bases with no gene match: 0. The CDR3 DNA is TGTGCCAGCAGCTTCGGGGGGGAGACCCAGTACTTC. Residues: CASSFGGETQYF.

The chain has TRBV3-1 (or the pseudogene TRBV3-2) and TRBJ2-1; 10 bases agree with TRBD2. Germline V gives CDR1 LGHDT, CDR2 YNNKEL (reference sequence). The CDR3 covers 18 residues. V lost 0 bases, J lost 2 bases, and 7 bases stayed unmatched. The CDR3 sequence is CASSQDLLAGATYNEQFF. The CDR3 DNA reads TGTGCCAGCAGCCAAGATCTCCTAGCGGGGGCGACCTACAATGAGCAGTTCTTC.